This T cell receptor beta chain was profiled in a study of beta chain features in type 1 diabetes. Study-wide results and limits: There was a moderate but significant shortening of TCRB CDR3s in all four CD4+ subsets of Type 1 diabetes patients.

What was sequenced were expressed TCRB transcripts, since all of the isolated RNA had been reverse transcribed. Profiled with immunoSEQ multiplex PCR; TCRdb holds only in-frame clones, not every one. This sample has 240,000 or so clones; approximately 20% occur once, and the top ten carry approximately 0.029%. The germline V gene encodes CDR1 MDHEN and CDR2 SYDVKM. Trimming stripped 0 bases from V and 2 bases from J, with 7 bases between. The CDR3 length is 14 residues. The table lists this clone with a few counts. The target antigen is unknown. Sequenced sample: naive CD4+ T cells from blood. The rearrangement uses TRBV28 and TRBJ1-2; D not certain. The sequence was obtained from a woman aged 35 to 49 with type 1 diabetes. The CDR3 coding sequence is TGTGCCAGCAGTTTATGGGCGGCCAACTATGGCTACACCTTC. Protein: CASSLWAANYGYTF.